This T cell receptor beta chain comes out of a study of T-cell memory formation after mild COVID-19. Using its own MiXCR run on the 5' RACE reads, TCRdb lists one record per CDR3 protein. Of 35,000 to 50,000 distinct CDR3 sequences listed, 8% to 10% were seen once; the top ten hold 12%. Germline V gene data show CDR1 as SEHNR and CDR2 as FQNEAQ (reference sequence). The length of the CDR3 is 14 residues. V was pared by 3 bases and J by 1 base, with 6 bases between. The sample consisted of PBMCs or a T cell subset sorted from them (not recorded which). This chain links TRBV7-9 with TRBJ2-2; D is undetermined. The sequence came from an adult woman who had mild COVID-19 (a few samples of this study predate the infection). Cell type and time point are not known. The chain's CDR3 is CASSFQVNTGELFF. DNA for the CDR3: TGTGCCAGCAGCTTCCAGGTGAACACCGGGGAGCTGTTTTTT.